A selection of T cell receptor beta chains follows, all from one sample in a study of cytomegalovirus exposure and HLA in healthy donors. Libraries were prepared by immunoSEQ multiplex PCR; TCRdb keeps only in-frame clonotypes and omits some of them. This sample has approximately 88,000 clones, with roughly 80% found just once. Material for sequencing was PBMCs. Every receptor here comes from a man aged 45 to 65 in good health and CMV-seropositive. CDR3s include the opening cysteine and the closing phenylalanine or tryptophan. The order of the fields is CDR3 protein, CDR3 DNA, D gene, V gene, clone size, J gene. A D gene is named only where the DNA matches it firmly. Not all rows give a size; the values are once, few, many and, for expanded clones, a class.

CDR3aa: CASSIRTGSEQYF; CDR3nt: TGTGCCAGCAGTATTAGGACGGGGTCCGAGCAGTACTTC; d_gene: .; v_gene: TRBV25-1; abundance: .; j_gene: TRBJ2-7
CDR3aa: CASSFPNSPEQYF; CDR3nt: TGTGCCAGCAGCTTTCCGAACTCTCCCGAGCAGTACTTC; d_gene: .; v_gene: TRBV7-2; abundance: .; j_gene: TRBJ2-7
CDR3aa: CASSLKSSGEQYF; CDR3nt: TGTGCCAGCAGTTTAAAGTCTAGCGGCGAGCAGTACTTC; d_gene: TRBD2; v_gene: TRBV27; abundance: .; j_gene: TRBJ2-7
CDR3aa: CASSSGHREAFF; CDR3nt: TGTGCCAGCAGCTCGGGACATCGGGAAGCTTTCTTT; d_gene: .; v_gene: TRBV7-2; abundance: .; j_gene: TRBJ1-1
CDR3aa: CARAGTGITGELFF; CDR3nt: TGTGCCAGAGCCGGGACAGGGATCACCGGGGAGCTGTTTTTT; d_gene: TRBD1; v_gene: TRBV9; abundance: .; j_gene: TRBJ2-2
CDR3aa: CSSSFRTPGQHEQYF; CDR3nt: TGTTCCAGCAGCTTTCGAACTCCGGGACAACACGAGCAGTACTTC; d_gene: .; v_gene: TRBV7-9; abundance: once; j_gene: TRBJ2-7
CDR3aa: CAWSPGLVGYTF; CDR3nt: TGTGCCTGGAGTCCCGGACTCGTCGGCTACACCTTC; d_gene: .; v_gene: TRBV30; abundance: once; j_gene: TRBJ1-2
CDR3aa: CASSLGAGVSSYEQYF; CDR3nt: TGTGCCAGCAGCTTAGGGGCAGGGGTCAGCTCCTACGAGCAGTACTTC; d_gene: .; v_gene: TRBV7-6; abundance: .; j_gene: TRBJ2-7
CDR3aa: CASSYSTIQETQYF; CDR3nt: TGTGCCAGCAGTTACTCGACTATTCAAGAGACCCAGTACTTC; d_gene: .; v_gene: TRBV6-5; abundance: .; j_gene: TRBJ2-5
CDR3aa: CASSSGVQDTQYF; CDR3nt: TGTGCCAGCAGCTCGGGAGTCCAGGATACGCAGTATTTT; d_gene: .; v_gene: TRBV5-4; abundance: .; j_gene: TRBJ2-3
CDR3aa: CASSHGSSGLFGQYF; CDR3nt: TGCGCCAGCAGCCACGGGTCTAGCGGATTATTTGGGCAGTACTTC; d_gene: TRBD2; v_gene: TRBV4-1; abundance: .; j_gene: TRBJ2-7
CDR3aa: CASSESETRSGYTF; CDR3nt: TGTGCCAGCAGTGAATCGGAGACGCGTAGCGGCTACACCTTC; d_gene: .; v_gene: TRBV2; abundance: .; j_gene: TRBJ1-2
CDR3aa: CASSFGDIGTDTQYF; CDR3nt: TGTGCCAGCAGCTTCGGGGACATCGGCACAGATACGCAGTATTTT; d_gene: .; v_gene: TRBV7-9; abundance: .; j_gene: TRBJ2-3
CDR3aa: CASTPGGRMNTEAFF; CDR3nt: TGTGCCAGCACCCCAGGGGGCCGTATGAACACTGAAGCTTTCTTT; d_gene: TRBD1; v_gene: TRBV28; abundance: .; j_gene: TRBJ1-1
CDR3aa: CASSQATGGGYTF; CDR3nt: TGTGCCAGCAGCCAAGCAACCGGGGGGGGCTACACCTTC; d_gene: .; v_gene: TRBV4-2; abundance: few; j_gene: TRBJ1-2
CDR3aa: CASRRTGGETQYF; CDR3nt: TGTGCCAGCAGACGCACGGGAGGGGAGACCCAGTACTTC; d_gene: TRBD2; v_gene: TRBV27; abundance: .; j_gene: TRBJ2-5
CDR3aa: CASSQDIAGGPIEQFF; CDR3nt: TGTGCCAGCAGCCAAGATATAGCGGGGGGGCCGATTGAGCAGTTCTTC; d_gene: TRBD2; v_gene: TRBV4-2; abundance: once; j_gene: TRBJ2-1
CDR3aa: CASSFHTPNSPLHF; CDR3nt: TGCGCCAGCAGCTTCCACACGCCCAATTCACCCCTCCACTTT; d_gene: .; v_gene: TRBV5-1; abundance: .; j_gene: TRBJ1-6
CDR3aa: CASSSSYEQYF; CDR3nt: TGCGCCAGCAGCAGCTCCTACGAGCAGTACTTC; d_gene: .; v_gene: TRBV10-2; abundance: few; j_gene: TRBJ2-7
CDR3aa: CASRAGQGETDTQYF; CDR3nt: TGTGCCAGCAGAGCGGGACAGGGGGAAACAGATACGCAGTATTTT; d_gene: TRBD1; v_gene: TRBV2; abundance: .; j_gene: TRBJ2-3
CDR3aa: CASSPLEATGGSSPLHF; CDR3nt: TGTGCCAGCTCACCATTAGAGGCGACAGGGGGGAGCTCACCCCTCCACTTT; d_gene: TRBD1; v_gene: TRBV18; abundance: .; j_gene: TRBJ1-6
CDR3aa: CASSPLFKDSNEQYF; CDR3nt: TGTGCCAGCAGCCCTCTTTTTAAGGACAGCAACGAGCAGTACTTC; d_gene: .; v_gene: TRBV5-6; abundance: .; j_gene: TRBJ2-7
CDR3aa: CASSAKGLDISEQFF; CDR3nt: TGTGCCAGCAGCGCCAAAGGACTAGACATCAGTGAGCAGTTCTTC; d_gene: TRBD2; v_gene: TRBV9; abundance: .; j_gene: TRBJ2-1
CDR3aa: CSVGARVSGGELFF; CDR3nt: TGCAGCGTTGGAGCCAGGGTTAGTGGCGGGGAGCTGTTTTTT; d_gene: .; v_gene: TRBV29-1; abundance: .; j_gene: TRBJ2-2
CDR3aa: CASSQGTSYEQYF; CDR3nt: TGTGCCAGCAGCCAGGGGACATCCTACGAGCAGTACTTC; d_gene: .; v_gene: TRBV7-9; abundance: .; j_gene: TRBJ2-7
CDR3aa: CASRQGSTGELFF; CDR3nt: TGTGCCAGCAGGCAGGGGAGCACCGGGGAGCTGTTTTTT; d_gene: .; v_gene: TRBV2; abundance: .; j_gene: TRBJ2-2
CDR3aa: CASSGGGGQIGSPLHF; CDR3nt: TGTGCCAGCAGCGGAGGCGGAGGCCAAATCGGTTCACCCCTCCACTTT; d_gene: .; v_gene: TRBV9; abundance: .; j_gene: TRBJ1-6
CDR3aa: CASSQGSNQETQYF; CDR3nt: TGTGCCAGCAGCCAAGGGAGTAACCAAGAGACCCAGTACTTC; d_gene: .; v_gene: TRBV4-2; abundance: .; j_gene: TRBJ2-5
CDR3aa: CASTADRASYEQYF; CDR3nt: TGTGCCAGCACCGCTGACAGGGCCTCCTACGAGCAGTACTTC; d_gene: TRBD1; v_gene: TRBV28; abundance: .; j_gene: TRBJ2-7